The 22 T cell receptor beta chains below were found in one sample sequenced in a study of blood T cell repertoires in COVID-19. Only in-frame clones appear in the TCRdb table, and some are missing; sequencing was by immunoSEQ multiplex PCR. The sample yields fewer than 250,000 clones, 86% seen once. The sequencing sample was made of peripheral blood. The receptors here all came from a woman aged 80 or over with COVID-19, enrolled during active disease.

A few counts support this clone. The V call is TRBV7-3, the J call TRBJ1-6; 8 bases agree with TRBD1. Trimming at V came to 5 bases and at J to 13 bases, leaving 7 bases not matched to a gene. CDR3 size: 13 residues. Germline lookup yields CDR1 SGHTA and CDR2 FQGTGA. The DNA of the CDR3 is TGTGCCAGCAGCCCAGGGGGACAGGCCCCCCTCCACTTT. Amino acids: CASSPGGQAPLHF.

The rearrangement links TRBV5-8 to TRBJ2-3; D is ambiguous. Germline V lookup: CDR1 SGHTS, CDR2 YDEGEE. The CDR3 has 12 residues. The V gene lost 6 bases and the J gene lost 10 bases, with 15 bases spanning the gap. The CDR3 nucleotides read TGTGCCAGCAAGGCAGAACTACGAGCGCAGTATTTT. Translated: CASKAELRAQYF.

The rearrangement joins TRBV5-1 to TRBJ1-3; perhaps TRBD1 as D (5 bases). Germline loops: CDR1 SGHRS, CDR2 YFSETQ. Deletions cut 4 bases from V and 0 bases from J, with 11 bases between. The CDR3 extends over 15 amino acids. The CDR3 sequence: CASSPAGHSGNTIYF. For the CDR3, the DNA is TGCGCCAGCAGCCCCGCAGGACACTCTGGAAACACCATATATTTT.

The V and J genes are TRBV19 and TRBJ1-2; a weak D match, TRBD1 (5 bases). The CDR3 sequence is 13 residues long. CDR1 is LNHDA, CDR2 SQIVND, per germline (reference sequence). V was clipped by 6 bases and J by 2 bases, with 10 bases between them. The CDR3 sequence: CASSPDTNYGYTF. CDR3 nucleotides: TGTGCCAGTAGCCCGGACACCAACTATGGCTACACCTTC. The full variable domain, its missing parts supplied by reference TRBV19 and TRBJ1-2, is DGGITQSPKYLFRKEGQNVTLSCEQNLNHDAMYWYRQDPGQGLRLIYYSQIVNDFQKGDIAEGYSVSREKKESFPLTVTSAQKNPTAFYLCASSPDTNYGYTFGSGTRLTVV.

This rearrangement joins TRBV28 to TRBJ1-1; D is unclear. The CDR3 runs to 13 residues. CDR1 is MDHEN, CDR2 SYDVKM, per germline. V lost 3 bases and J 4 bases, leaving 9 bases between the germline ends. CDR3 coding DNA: TGTGCCAGCAGTTTCGGCGGATCCACTGAAGCTTTCTTT. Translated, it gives CASSFGGSTEAFF.

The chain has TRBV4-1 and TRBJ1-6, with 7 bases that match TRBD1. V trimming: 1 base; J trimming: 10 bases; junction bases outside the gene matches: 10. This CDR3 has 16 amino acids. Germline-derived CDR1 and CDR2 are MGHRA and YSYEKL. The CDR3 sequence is CASSQAFGQASSPLHF. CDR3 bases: TGCGCCAGCAGCCAAGCCTTCGGACAGGCGAGCTCACCCCTCCACTTT.

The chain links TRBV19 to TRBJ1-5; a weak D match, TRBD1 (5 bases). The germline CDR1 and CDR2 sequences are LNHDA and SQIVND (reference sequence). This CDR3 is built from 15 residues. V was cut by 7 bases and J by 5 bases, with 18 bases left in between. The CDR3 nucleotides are TGTGCCAGTACCCTCCGGGGGTCTGGGGATCAGCCCCAGCATTTT. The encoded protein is CASTLRGSGDQPQHF.

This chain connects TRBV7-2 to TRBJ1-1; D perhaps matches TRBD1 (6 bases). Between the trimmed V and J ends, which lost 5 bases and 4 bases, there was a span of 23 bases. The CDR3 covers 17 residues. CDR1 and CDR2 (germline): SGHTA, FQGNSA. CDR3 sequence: CASSTNPNREWSTEAFF. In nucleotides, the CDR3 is TGTGCCAGCAGCACCAACCCGAACAGGGAGTGGAGCACTGAAGCTTTCTTT. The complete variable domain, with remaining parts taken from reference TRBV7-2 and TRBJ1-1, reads GAGVSQSPSNKVTEKGKDVELRCDPISGHTALYWYRQSLGQGLEFLIYFQGNSAPDKSGLPSDRFSAERTGGSVSTLTIQRTQQEDSAVYLCASSTNPNREWSTEAFFGQGTRLTVV.

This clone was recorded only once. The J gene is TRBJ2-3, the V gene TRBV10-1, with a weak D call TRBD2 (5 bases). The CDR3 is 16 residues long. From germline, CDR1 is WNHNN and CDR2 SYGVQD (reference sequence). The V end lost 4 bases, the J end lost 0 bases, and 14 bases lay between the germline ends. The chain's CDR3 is CASSAPGYGSTDTQYF. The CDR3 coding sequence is TGCGCCAGCAGTGCCCCGGGGTATGGGAGCACAGATACGCAGTATTTT.

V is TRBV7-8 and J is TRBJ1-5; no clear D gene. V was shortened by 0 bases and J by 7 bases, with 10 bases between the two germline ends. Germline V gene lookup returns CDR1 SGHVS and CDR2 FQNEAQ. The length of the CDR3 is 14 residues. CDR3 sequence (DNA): TGTGCCAGCAGCTTAGCAGCGAGAAACCAGCCCCAGCATTTT. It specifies CASSLAARNQPQHF.

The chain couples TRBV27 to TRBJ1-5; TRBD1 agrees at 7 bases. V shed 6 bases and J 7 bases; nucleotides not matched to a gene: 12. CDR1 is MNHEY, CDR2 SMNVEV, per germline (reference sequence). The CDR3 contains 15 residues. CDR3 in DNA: TGTGCCAGCAGCCCAACGACAGGGTTCCCGCAGCCCCAGCATTTT. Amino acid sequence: CASSPTTGFPQPQHF.

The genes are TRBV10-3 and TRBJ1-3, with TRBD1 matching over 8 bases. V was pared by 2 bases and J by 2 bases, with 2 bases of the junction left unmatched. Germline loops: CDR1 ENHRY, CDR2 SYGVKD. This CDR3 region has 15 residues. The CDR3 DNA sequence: TGTGCCATCAGTGAGGGACAGGGAACTGGAAACACCATATATTTT. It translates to CAISEGQGTGNTIYF.

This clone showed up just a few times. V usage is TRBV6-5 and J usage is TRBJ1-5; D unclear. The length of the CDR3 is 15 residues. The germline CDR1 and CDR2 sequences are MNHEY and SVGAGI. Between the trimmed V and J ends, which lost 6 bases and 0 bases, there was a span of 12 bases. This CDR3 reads CASSGGQSSNQPQHF. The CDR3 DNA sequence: TGTGCCAGCAGCGGAGGGCAGTCTAGCAATCAGCCCCAGCATTTT.

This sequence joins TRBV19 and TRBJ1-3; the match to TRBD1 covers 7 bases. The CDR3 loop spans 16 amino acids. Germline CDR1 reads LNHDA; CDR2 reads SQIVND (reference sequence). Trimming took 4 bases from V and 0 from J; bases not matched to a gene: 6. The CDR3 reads CASSTTGQSSGNTIYF. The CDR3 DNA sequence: TGTGCCAGTAGTACGACGGGACAGAGCTCTGGAAACACCATATATTTT.

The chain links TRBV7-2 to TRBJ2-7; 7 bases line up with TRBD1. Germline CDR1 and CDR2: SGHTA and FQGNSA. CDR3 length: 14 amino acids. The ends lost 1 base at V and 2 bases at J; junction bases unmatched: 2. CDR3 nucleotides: TGTGCCAGCAGCTTAGGACAGGGTGCCTACGAGCAGTACGTC. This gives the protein CASSLGQGAYEQYV.

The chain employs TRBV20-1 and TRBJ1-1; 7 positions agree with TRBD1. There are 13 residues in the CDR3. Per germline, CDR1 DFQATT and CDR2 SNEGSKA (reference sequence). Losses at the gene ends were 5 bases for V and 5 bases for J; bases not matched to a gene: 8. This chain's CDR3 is CSARDRVGTEAFF. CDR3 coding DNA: TGCAGTGCTCGTGACAGGGTGGGAACTGAAGCTTTCTTT.

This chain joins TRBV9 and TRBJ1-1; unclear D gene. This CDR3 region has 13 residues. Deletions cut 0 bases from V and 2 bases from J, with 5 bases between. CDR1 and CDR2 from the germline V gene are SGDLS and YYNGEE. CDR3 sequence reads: CASSVGANTEAFF. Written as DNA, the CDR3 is TGTGCCAGCAGCGTAGGAGCAAACACTGAAGCTTTCTTT. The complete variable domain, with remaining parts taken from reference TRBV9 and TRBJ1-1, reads DSGVTQTPKHLITATGQRVTLRCSPRSGDLSVYWYQQSLDQGLQFLIQYYNGEERAKGNILERFSAQQFPDLHSELNLSSLELGDSALYFCASSVGANTEAFFGQGTRLTVV.

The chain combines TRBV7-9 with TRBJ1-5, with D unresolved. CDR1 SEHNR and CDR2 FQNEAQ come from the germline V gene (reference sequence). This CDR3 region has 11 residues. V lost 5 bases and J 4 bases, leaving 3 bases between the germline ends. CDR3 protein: CASSANQPQHF. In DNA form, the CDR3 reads TGTGCCAGCAGCGCGAATCAGCCCCAGCATTTT.

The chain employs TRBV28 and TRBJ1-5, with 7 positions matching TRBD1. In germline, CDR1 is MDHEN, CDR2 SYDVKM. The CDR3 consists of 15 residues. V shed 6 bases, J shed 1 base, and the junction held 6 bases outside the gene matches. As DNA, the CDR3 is TGTGCCAGCAGGGGTGACAGGGCCAGCAATCAGCCCCAGCATTTT. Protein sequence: CASRGDRASNQPQHF.

The CDR3 DNA reads as TGCGCCAGCAGCCAAGGACAGGGGAAGTACCAAGAGACCCAGTACTTC. Protein sequence: CASSQGQGKYQETQYF. The gene calls are TRBV4-1 and TRBJ2-5, with 8 bases that match TRBD1. J was trimmed by 0 bases and V by 1 base; bases with no gene match: 4. The CDR3 is 16 amino acids. CDR1 is MGHRA, CDR2 YSYEKL, per germline.

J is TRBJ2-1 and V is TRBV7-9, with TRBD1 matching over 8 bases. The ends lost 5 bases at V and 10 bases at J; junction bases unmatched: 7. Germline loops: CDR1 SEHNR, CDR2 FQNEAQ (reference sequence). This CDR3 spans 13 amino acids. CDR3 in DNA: TGTGCCAGCAGCCCCCGACAGGGGCCAGAGCAGTTCTTC. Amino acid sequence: CASSPRQGPEQFF.

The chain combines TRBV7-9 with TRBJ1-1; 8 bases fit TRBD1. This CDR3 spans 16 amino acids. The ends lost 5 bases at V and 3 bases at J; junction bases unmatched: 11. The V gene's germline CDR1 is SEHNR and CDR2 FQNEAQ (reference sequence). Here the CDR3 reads CASSPTGGRYDTEAFF. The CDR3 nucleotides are TGTGCCAGCAGCCCCACAGGGGGGAGATATGACACTGAAGCTTTCTTT.